The source of this T cell receptor beta chain is a study of T cells in localized non-small cell lung cancer. Findings and caveats of the study: Multi-region tumor sequencing was not done, so intratumor heterogeneity could not be excluded. Blood T cell density predicted longer survival; adjacent-lung clonality, shorter. Clonality of T cells reached its maximum in uninvolved adjacent lung, surpassing tumor.

Some clones are missing from TCRdb's copy, which holds only in-frame ones; the method was immunoSEQ multiplex PCR. The repertoire includes some 51,000 clones, roughly 85% of them detected once, and about 5.6% sits in the top ten. Worth noting for this clone: Its target is not known.

V lost 0 bases and J 6 bases, leaving 9 bases between the germline ends. Germline V CDR1 and CDR2: SGHAT, FQNNGV. This CDR3 is 14 amino acids long. The input for sequencing was peripheral blood, taken before any cancer treatment. The chain employs TRBV11-2 and TRBJ1-5; D remains ambiguous. The sequence was collected from a woman aged 40 to 75 with stage I lung adenocarcinoma. CDR3 nucleotides: TGTGCCAGCAGCTTAGAGGGGTGGGCTCAGCCCCAGCATTTT. It yields the protein CASSLEGWAQPQHF.